A selection of T cell receptor beta chains follows, all from one sample in a study of cytomegalovirus exposure and HLA in healthy donors. The repertoire was sequenced with immunoSEQ multiplex PCR; TCRdb's copy has only in-frame clones and lacks some. The data show over 150,000 clones, about four fifths seen once. The material sequenced was PBMCs. The receptors stem from a boy aged 2-9 years in good health and CMV-seronegative. The CDR3 runs from the conserved cysteine through the conserved F or W. The size field is filled for only some rows; it gives once, few, many or a size class.

CDR3	J	V	size
CASSGGWNQETQYF	TRBJ2-5	TRBV6-6	-
CASSATASGERRTTDTQYF	TRBJ2-3	TRBV4-3	once
CASSLAWRAGQETQYF	TRBJ2-5	TRBV7-2	-
CASRPMTGRNSPLHF	TRBJ1-6	TRBV7-8	-
CASSINGGGISGNTIYF	TRBJ1-3	TRBV11-2	-
CASSLGQNYGYTF	TRBJ1-2	TRBV7-9	-
CATSLRGGNDEQYF	TRBJ2-7	TRBV15	-
CASSLATGEQYF	TRBJ2-7	TRBV5-6	-
CASSIDRYYGYTF	TRBJ1-2	TRBV19	few
CASASRRSGNTIYF	TRBJ1-3	TRBV2	-
CAIGQGASGTQYF	TRBJ2-5	TRBV10-3	-
CASSLLRRGPYTGELFF	TRBJ2-2	TRBV7-9	-
CASSQGYDYNAHTQYF	TRBJ2-3	TRBV14	-
CASSLAGDSGNTIYF	TRBJ1-3	TRBV7-2	-
CASHTGSSYEQYF	TRBJ2-7	TRBV18	-
CASKRGDRSYNEQFF	TRBJ2-1	TRBV27	-
CASSQQEWASDSGANVLTF	TRBJ2-6	TRBV4-2	few